One sample yielded the 24 T cell receptor beta chains listed below, sequenced in a study of STAT5B mutations in CD4+ large granular lymphocyte leukemia. Measured with immunoSEQ multiplex PCR; TCRdb has only the in-frame clones, and not every one. The sample comprises about 45,000 clones, around 85% of which are singletons, and 2.5% to 3% rests with the top ten. Sequencing was done on a sample of CD4+ T cells from blood buffy coats. Receptors were obtained from a human donor in good health.

CDR3 DNA sequence: TGCGCCAGCAGCCCAACCAGGGGGCTGAGCTTGAACACTGAAGCTTTCTTT. Protein sequence: CASSPTRGLSLNTEAFF. The V and J genes are TRBV5-1 and TRBJ1-1; 8 nucleotides match TRBD1. The CDR3 has 17 amino acids. V shed 4 bases and J 0 bases; nucleotides not matched to a gene: 11. Germline assignment: CDR1 SGHRS and CDR2 YFSETQ.

V usage is TRBV6-6 and J usage is TRBJ1-5; a weak D match, TRBD1 (5 bases). The CDR3 contains 16 residues. The V and J ends lost 6 bases and 2 bases respectively, with 17 bases between them. CDR1 is MNHNY and CDR2 is SVGAGI in the germline V gene (reference sequence). The CDR3 loop reads CASSRAGERRNQPQHF. The CDR3 coding sequence is TGTGCCAGCAGCCGAGCGGGGGAGAGGCGCAATCAGCCCCAGCATTTT.

A few counts support this clone. V usage is TRBV19 and J usage is TRBJ1-2, with D possibly being TRBD1 (6 bases). This CDR3 comprises 12 residues. With 9 bases removed from V and 8 bases from J, the gap between germline ends came to 16 bases. Per germline, CDR1 LNHDA and CDR2 SQIVND (reference sequence). The CDR3 sequence is CASKDRLRGYTF. DNA for the CDR3: TGTGCCAGCAAAGACAGGTTGCGGGGCTACACCTTC.

The rearrangement uses TRBV19 and TRBJ2-6; 7 bases line up with TRBD1. Losses at the gene ends were 8 bases for V and 2 bases for J; bases not matched to a gene: 9. CDR1 is LNHDA and CDR2 is SQIVND in the germline V gene (reference sequence). CDR3 size: 16 residues. CDR3 sequence reads: CASGKGQGAGANVLTF. The CDR3 nucleotides are TGTGCCAGTGGGAAGGGCCAGGGGGCTGGGGCCAACGTCCTGACTTTC.

The gene calls are TRBV28 and TRBJ2-7, with 12 bases aligning to TRBD2. CDR3 length equals 16 residues. J gave up 0 bases and V 5 bases, and 5 bases lay outside the gene matches. CDR1 and CDR2 from the germline V gene are MDHEN and SYDVKM. The CDR3: CASSPLTSGSSYEQYF. In DNA, the CDR3 is TGTGCCAGCAGTCCACTGACTAGCGGGAGCTCCTACGAGCAGTACTTC.

The chain uses TRBV5-1 and TRBJ2-1; TRBD2 agrees at 13 bases. Germline CDR1 and CDR2: SGHRS and YFSETQ. Trimming at V came to 9 bases and at J to 0 bases, leaving 6 bases not matched to a gene. The CDR3 has 16 residues. CDR3 sequence (DNA): TGCGCCACTACACTAGCGGGAGGGCCCTCCTACAATGAGCAGTTCTTC. Translation gives CATTLAGGPSYNEQFF.

The rearrangement joins TRBV28 to TRBJ1-4, with 10 bases that match TRBD1. CDR3 length equals 17 residues. CDR1 MDHEN and CDR2 SYDVKM come from the germline V gene. Losses at the gene ends were 8 bases for V and 2 bases for J; bases not matched to a gene: 11. The chain's CDR3 is CASYSGTGASTNEKLFF. The CDR3 nucleotides read TGTGCCAGCTACTCCGGGACAGGGGCTTCGACTAATGAAAAACTGTTTTTT.

The rearrangement joins TRBV7-3 to TRBJ2-3; TRBD2 matches at 7 bases. The germline V gene encodes CDR1 SGHTA and CDR2 FQGTGA. V lost 4 bases and J lost 0; bases outside the gene matches: 7. The CDR3 loop spans 16 amino acids. The DNA of the CDR3 is TGTGCCAGCAGCTCGGGGGGACTGCGCAGCACAGATACGCAGTATTTT. Translating gives CASSSGGLRSTDTQYF.

The gene calls are TRBV5-6 and TRBJ2-5; perhaps TRBD2 as D (6 bases). Trimming stripped 3 bases from V and 3 bases from J, with 12 bases between. Looked up from germline, CDR1 is SGHDT and CDR2 is YYEEEE. The CDR3 is 14 amino acids. The CDR3, as DNA: TGTGCCAGCAGCTCGCGGAGGGAGAAAGAGACCCAGTACTTC. It codes for CASSSRREKETQYF. The variable domain in full, with the rest retrieved from reference TRBV5-6 and TRBJ2-5, is DAGVTQSPTHLIKTRGQQVTLRCSPKSGHDTVSWYQQALGQGPQFIFQYYEEEERQRGNFPDRFSGHQFPNYSSELNVNALLLGDSALYLCASSSRREKETQYFGPGTRLLVL.

The V gene is TRBV6-1, the J gene TRBJ1-5; D not resolved. This CDR3 comprises 15 residues. Germline values: CDR1 MNHNS, CDR2 SASEGT. V was trimmed by 8 bases and J by 0 bases, leaving 14 bases between them. Written as DNA, the CDR3 is TGTGCCAGCGAGAAGTCGGGGTATAGCAATCAGCCCCAGCATTTT. Amino acid sequence: CASEKSGYSNQPQHF.

The chain joins TRBV4-3 to TRBJ1-4; D is unclear. The CDR3 spans 15 residues. Germline assignment: CDR1 LGHNA and CDR2 YSLEER. Between the trimmed V and J ends, which lost 0 bases and 7 bases, there was a span of 12 bases. CDR3 residues: CASSQDGNKGEKLFF. The CDR3 coding sequence is TGCGCCAGCAGCCAAGATGGCAATAAGGGTGAAAAACTGTTTTTT.

This chain links TRBV7-2 with TRBJ1-2; 8 positions match TRBD1. The CDR3 loop spans 14 amino acids. Trimming took 5 bases from V and 3 from J; bases not matched to a gene: 5. The V gene's germline CDR1 is SGHTA and CDR2 FQGNSA. CDR3 sequence (DNA): TGTGCCAGCAGCCCTCAGGGGGCGGACTATGGCTACACCTTC. It is translated as CASSPQGADYGYTF.

The rearrangement uses TRBV4-1 and TRBJ2-7; D remains unclear. This CDR3 spans 15 amino acids. Per germline, CDR1 MGHRA and CDR2 YSYEKL. V was trimmed by 1 base and J by 3 bases, leaving 13 bases between them. The CDR3 DNA sequence: TGCGCCAGCAGCCAAGGTCTTGGAGTCATCTACGAGCAGTACTTC. Translation gives CASSQGLGVIYEQYF.

Here the CDR3 reads CASSLGGGGELFF. In nucleotides, the CDR3 is TGTGCCAGCAGCTTAGGGGGAGGCGGGGAGCTGTTTTTT. The chain couples TRBV7-8 to TRBJ2-2; perhaps TRBD2 as D (6 bases). V lost 1 base and J 7 bases, leaving 7 bases between the germline ends. This CDR3 is built from 13 residues. Germline CDR1 and CDR2: SGHVS and FQNEAQ.

The chain uses TRBV7-2 and TRBJ1-1; tentatively, D is TRBD1 (5 bases). The CDR3 spans 14 residues. Between the trimmed V and J ends, which lost 5 bases and 4 bases, there was a span of 14 bases. Germline CDR1 and CDR2: SGHTA and FQGNSA. The CDR3 coding sequence is TGTGCCAGCAGCCCGGGACCGCCGCCCACTGAAGCTTTCTTT. It encodes CASSPGPPPTEAFF.

The chain employs TRBV19 and TRBJ2-1; maybe TRBD2 (6 bases). Germline V CDR1 and CDR2: LNHDA, SQIVND (reference sequence). CDR3 length equals 14 residues. Trimming left V 3 bases short and J 2 bases short, with 8 bases between. The CDR3 bases are TGTGCCAGTAGTATTGGCGGGACCTACAATGAGCAGTTCTTC. Its protein product is CASSIGGTYNEQFF.

The chain carries TRBV29-1 and TRBJ1-1; TRBD1 matches at 8 bases. The CDR3 sequence is 12 residues long. Germline V lookup: CDR1 SQVTM, CDR2 ANQGSEA. Here the CDR3 reads CGFGQGNTEAFF. CDR3 in DNA: TGCGGCTTTGGACAGGGGAACACTGAAGCTTTCTTT.

The rearrangement joins TRBV15 to TRBJ1-2, with TRBD1 matching 8 bases. Germline V lookup: CDR1 LNHNV, CDR2 YYDKDF (reference sequence). This CDR3 comprises 13 residues. The trim removed 1 base at V and 6 bases at J, leaving 1 base unmatched. This CDR3 reads CATSRAQGDGYTF. The DNA of the CDR3 is TGTGCCACCAGCAGAGCACAGGGGGATGGCTACACCTTC.

The chain has TRBV7-2 and TRBJ2-1; 11 bases line up with TRBD2. Germline V CDR1 and CDR2: SGHTA, FQGNSA. V lost 5 bases to trimming and J lost 7 bases; unmatched junction nucleotides: 7. This CDR3 is built from 15 residues. The CDR3 DNA reads as TGTGCCAGCAGCGCAGGGACTAGCGGACGAAATGAGCAGTTCTTC. This codes for CASSAGTSGRNEQFF. Looking up the rest from reference TRBV7-2 and TRBJ2-1 gives the full variable domain: GAGVSQSPSNKVTEKGKDVELRCDPISGHTALYWYRQSLGQGLEFLIYFQGNSAPDKSGLPSDRFSAERTGGSVSTLTIQRTQQEDSAVYLCASSAGTSGRNEQFFGPGTRLTVL.

This chain joins TRBV19 and TRBJ2-3; 7 positions agree with TRBD2. The CDR3 runs 13 residues. V was pared by 6 bases and J by 1 base, with 1 base of the junction left unmatched. Germline CDR1 is LNHDA and CDR2 is SQIVND (reference sequence). The CDR3 spells CASRREGTDTQYF. The CDR3 bases are TGTGCCAGTAGACGGGAGGGCACAGATACGCAGTATTTT.

This chain uses TRBV11-2 with TRBJ2-7, with 14 bases matching TRBD2. J gave up 4 bases and V 3 bases, and 8 bases lay outside the gene matches. Germline assignment: CDR1 SGHAT and CDR2 FQNNGV. This CDR3 has 17 amino acids. The CDR3 region has the DNA TGTGCCAGCAGCTTCGGGACTAGCGGGAGTATCAGATACGAGCAGTACTTC. Amino acids: CASSFGTSGSIRYEQYF.

This chain links TRBV2 with TRBJ2-3; D call uncertain. Germline V gene lookup returns CDR1 SNHLY and CDR2 FYNNEI. CDR3 length: 16 residues. Between the trimmed V and J ends, which lost 6 bases and 0 bases, there was a span of 16 bases. The CDR3 reads CASRPPGWGSTDTQYF. The CDR3 DNA sequence: TGTGCCAGCAGGCCCCCCGGGTGGGGAAGCACAGATACGCAGTATTTT.

The chain has TRBV7-9 and TRBJ2-3, with a tentative D call TRBD2 (5 bases). Germline V gives CDR1 SEHNR, CDR2 FQNEAQ (reference sequence). The ends were cut back, 6 bases at V and 6 bases at J, with 16 bases in the middle. There are 14 residues in the CDR3. The CDR3 is CASSGERGRDTQYF. The CDR3 region has the DNA TGTGCCAGCAGTGGGGAGCGAGGAAGGGATACGCAGTATTTT.

The chain has TRBV9 and TRBJ2-5; 8 bases match TRBD1. In germline, CDR1 is SGDLS, CDR2 YYNGEE. The V segment lost 4 bases and the J segment 2 bases; nucleotides outside the gene matches: 4. There are 14 residues in the CDR3. CDR3 residues: CASSSRQGQETQYF. CDR3 in DNA: TGTGCCAGCAGCTCCCGACAGGGGCAAGAGACCCAGTACTTC.